This T cell receptor beta chain derives from a study of T cell changes during pregnancy in multiple sclerosis. This clone was picked up one time. The CDR3 sequence is 15 residues long. The ends lost 4 bases at V and 2 bases at J; junction bases unmatched: 6. CDR1 MNHNY and CDR2 SVGAGI come from the germline V gene (reference sequence). Clones were sequenced by immunoSEQ multiplex PCR, and TCRdb holds only the in-frame ones, with some missing. The sample contains about 73,000 clones, roughly 92% of which appear only once. The sample in question was peripheral blood, obtained in the third trimester of pregnancy. The clonotype was recovered from a female donor in good health, enrolled as a control in a pregnancy study. V is TRBV6-6 and J is TRBJ2-3; 7 bases are a match to TRBD2. CDR3 region: CASSWEGLNTDTQYF. The CDR3 region has the DNA TGTGCCAGCAGTTGGGAGGGTCTTAACACAGATACGCAGTATTTT.